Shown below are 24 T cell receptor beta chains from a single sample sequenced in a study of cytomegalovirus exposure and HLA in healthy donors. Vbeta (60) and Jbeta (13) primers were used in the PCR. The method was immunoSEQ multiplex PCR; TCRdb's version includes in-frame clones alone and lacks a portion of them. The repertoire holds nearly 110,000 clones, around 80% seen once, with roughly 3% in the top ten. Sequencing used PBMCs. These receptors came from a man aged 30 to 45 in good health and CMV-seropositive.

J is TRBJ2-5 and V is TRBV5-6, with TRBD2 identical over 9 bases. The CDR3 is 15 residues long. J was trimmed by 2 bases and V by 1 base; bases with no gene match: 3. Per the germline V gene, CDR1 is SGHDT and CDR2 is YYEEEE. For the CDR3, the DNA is TGTGCCAGCAGCTTGCTAGCGGGGTTACAAGAGACCCAGTACTTC. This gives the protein CASSLLAGLQETQYF.

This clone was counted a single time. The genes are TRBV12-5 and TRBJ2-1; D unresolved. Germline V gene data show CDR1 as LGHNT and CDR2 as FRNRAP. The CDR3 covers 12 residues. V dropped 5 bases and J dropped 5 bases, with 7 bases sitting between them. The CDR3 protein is CASGPIDNEQFF. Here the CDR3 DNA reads TGTGCTAGTGGTCCCATAGACAATGAGCAGTTCTTC.

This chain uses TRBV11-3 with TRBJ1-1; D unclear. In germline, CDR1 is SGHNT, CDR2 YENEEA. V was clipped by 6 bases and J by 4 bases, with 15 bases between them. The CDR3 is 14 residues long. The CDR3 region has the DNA TGTGCCAGCAGTTTACTAGCCTCTGGCACTGAAGCTTTCTTT. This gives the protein CASSLLASGTEAFF.

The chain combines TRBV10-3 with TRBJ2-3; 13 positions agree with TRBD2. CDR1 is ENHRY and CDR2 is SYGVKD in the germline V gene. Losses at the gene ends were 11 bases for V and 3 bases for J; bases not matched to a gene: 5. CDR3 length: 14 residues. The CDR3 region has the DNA TGTGCCGTCCGGACTAGCGGGGGAACAGATACGCAGTATTTT. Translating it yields CAVRTSGGTDTQYF.

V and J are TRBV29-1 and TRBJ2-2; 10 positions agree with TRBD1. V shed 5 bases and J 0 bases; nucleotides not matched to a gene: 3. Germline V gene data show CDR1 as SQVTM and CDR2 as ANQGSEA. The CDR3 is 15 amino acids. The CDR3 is CSVLTGGANTGELFF. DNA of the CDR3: TGCAGCGTTTTGACAGGGGGCGCGAACACCGGGGAGCTGTTTTTT.

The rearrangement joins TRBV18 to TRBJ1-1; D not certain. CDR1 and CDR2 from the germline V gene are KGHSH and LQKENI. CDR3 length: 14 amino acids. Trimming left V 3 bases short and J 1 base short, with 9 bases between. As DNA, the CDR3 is TGTGCCAGCTCACCTCCGGGTCGGAACACTGAAGCTTTCTTT. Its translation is CASSPPGRNTEAFF.

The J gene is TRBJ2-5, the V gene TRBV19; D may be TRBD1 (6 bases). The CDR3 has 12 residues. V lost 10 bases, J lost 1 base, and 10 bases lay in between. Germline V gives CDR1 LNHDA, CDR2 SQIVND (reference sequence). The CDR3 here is CANTGSQETQYF. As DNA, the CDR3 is TGTGCCAATACAGGGTCCCAAGAGACCCAGTACTTC.

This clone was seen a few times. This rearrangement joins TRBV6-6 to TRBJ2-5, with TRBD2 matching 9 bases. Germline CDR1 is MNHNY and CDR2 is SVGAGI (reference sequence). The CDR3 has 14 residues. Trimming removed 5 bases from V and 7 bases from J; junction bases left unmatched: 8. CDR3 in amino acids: CASSRRGGLVTQYF. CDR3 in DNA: TGTGCCAGCAGTCGGCGGGGGGGCCTCGTGACCCAGTACTTC.

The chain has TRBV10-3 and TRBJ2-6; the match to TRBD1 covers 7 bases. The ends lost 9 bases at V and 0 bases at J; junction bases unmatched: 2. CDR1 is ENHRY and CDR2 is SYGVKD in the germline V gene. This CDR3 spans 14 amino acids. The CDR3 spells CAIGTVSGANVLTF. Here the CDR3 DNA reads TGTGCCATTGGGACAGTCTCTGGGGCCAACGTCCTGACTTTC.

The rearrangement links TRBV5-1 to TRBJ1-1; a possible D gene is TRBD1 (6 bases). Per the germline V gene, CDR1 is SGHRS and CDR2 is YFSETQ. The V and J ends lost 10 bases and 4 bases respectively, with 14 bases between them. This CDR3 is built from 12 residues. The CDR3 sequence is CASWTEPTEAFF. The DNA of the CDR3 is TGCGCCTCGTGGACAGAACCCACTGAAGCTTTCTTT.

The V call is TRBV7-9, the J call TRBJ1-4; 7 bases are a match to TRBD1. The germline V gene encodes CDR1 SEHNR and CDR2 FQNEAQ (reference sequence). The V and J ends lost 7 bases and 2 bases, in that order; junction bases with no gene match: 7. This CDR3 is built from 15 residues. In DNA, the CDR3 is TGTGCCAGCACCCTAGGAGGGGGCACTAATGAAAAACTGTTTTTT. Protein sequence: CASTLGGGTNEKLFF.

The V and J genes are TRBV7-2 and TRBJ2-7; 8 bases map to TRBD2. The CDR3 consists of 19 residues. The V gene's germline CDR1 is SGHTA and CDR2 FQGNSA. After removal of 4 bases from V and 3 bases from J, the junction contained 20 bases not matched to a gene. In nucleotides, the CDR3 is TGTGCCAGCAGCTCCCGGGGATTCGGTCTAGCGGGCGACAACTACGAGCAGTACTTC. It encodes CASSSRGFGLAGDNYEQYF.

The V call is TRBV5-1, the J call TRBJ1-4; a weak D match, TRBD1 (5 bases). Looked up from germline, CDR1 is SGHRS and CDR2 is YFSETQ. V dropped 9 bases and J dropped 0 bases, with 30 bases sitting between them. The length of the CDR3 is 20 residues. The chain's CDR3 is CATSMETGPSGGSTNEKLFF. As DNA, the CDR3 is TGCGCCACCTCAATGGAAACCGGGCCCTCTGGGGGGTCAACTAATGAAAAACTGTTTTTT.

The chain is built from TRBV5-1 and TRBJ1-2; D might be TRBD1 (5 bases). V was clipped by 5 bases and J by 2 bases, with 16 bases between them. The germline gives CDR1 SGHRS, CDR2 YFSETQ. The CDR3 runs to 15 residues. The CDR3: CASRKARVSNYGYTF. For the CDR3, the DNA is TGCGCCAGCAGGAAAGCCAGGGTGTCCAACTATGGCTACACCTTC.

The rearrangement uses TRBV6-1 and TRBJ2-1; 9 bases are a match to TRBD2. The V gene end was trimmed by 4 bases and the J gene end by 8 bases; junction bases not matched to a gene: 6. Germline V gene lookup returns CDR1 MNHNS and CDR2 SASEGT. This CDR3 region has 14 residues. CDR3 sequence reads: CASSAGTSIDEQFF. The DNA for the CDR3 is TGTGCCAGCAGTGCCGGGACTAGCATCGATGAGCAGTTCTTC.

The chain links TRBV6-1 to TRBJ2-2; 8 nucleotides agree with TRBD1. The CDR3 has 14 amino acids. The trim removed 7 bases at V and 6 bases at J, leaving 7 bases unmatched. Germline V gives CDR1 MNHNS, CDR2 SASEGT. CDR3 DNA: TGTGCCAGCACTGGACAGGGCGTTGCCGGGGAGCTGTTTTTT. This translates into CASTGQGVAGELFF.

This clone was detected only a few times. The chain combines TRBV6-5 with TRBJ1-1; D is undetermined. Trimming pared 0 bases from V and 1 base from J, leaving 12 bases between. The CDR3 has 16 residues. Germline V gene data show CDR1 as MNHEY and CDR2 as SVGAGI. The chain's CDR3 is CASSYSYNGGNTEAFF. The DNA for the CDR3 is TGTGCCAGCAGTTACTCATATAATGGCGGGAACACTGAAGCTTTCTTT.

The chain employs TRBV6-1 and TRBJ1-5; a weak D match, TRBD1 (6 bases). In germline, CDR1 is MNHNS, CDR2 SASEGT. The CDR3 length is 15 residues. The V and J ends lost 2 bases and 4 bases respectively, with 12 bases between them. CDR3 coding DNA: TGTGCCAGCAGTGAACAAAGACAGGAAAATCAGCCCCAGCATTTT. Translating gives CASSEQRQENQPQHF.

The CDR3 sequence: CASRGTGGSGNTIYF. CDR3 bases: TGCGCCAGCAGGGGGACAGGGGGTTCTGGAAACACCATATATTTT. This chain links TRBV5-1 with TRBJ1-3, with 11 bases identical to TRBD1. The CDR3 spans 15 residues. V was pared by 5 bases and J by 1 base, with 2 bases of the junction left unmatched. In germline, CDR1 is SGHRS, CDR2 YFSETQ.

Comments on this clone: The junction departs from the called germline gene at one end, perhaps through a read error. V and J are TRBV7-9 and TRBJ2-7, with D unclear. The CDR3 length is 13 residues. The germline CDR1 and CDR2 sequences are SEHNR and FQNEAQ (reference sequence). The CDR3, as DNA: TGTTCCAGCAGCTTACCTCCCGGCTACGAGCAGTACTTC. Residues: CSSSLPPGYEQYF.

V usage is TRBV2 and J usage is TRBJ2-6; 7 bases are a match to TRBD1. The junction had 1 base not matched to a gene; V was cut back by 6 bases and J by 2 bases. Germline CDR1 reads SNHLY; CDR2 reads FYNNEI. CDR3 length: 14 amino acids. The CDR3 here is CASRDRAGANVLTF. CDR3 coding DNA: TGTGCCAGCAGAGACAGGGCTGGGGCCAACGTCCTGACTTTC.

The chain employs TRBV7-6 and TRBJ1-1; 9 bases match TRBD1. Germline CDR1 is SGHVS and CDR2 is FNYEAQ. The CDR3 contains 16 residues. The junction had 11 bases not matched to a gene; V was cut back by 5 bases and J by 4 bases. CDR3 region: CASSQQRTGAGTEAFF. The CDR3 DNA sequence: TGTGCCAGCAGCCAACAAAGGACAGGGGCGGGCACTGAAGCTTTCTTT.

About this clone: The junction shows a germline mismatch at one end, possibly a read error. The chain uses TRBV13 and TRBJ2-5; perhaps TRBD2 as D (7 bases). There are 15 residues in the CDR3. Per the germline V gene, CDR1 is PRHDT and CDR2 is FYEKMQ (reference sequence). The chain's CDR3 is CAGSLKGGPGETQYF. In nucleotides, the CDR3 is TGTGCCGGCAGCTTAAAGGGGGGGCCCGGGGAGACCCAGTACTTC.

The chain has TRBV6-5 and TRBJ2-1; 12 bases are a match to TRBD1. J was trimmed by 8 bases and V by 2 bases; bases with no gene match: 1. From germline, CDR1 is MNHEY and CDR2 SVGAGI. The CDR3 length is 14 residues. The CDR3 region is CASSYGTGGDEQFF. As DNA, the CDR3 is TGTGCCAGCAGTTACGGGACAGGGGGCGATGAGCAGTTCTTC.